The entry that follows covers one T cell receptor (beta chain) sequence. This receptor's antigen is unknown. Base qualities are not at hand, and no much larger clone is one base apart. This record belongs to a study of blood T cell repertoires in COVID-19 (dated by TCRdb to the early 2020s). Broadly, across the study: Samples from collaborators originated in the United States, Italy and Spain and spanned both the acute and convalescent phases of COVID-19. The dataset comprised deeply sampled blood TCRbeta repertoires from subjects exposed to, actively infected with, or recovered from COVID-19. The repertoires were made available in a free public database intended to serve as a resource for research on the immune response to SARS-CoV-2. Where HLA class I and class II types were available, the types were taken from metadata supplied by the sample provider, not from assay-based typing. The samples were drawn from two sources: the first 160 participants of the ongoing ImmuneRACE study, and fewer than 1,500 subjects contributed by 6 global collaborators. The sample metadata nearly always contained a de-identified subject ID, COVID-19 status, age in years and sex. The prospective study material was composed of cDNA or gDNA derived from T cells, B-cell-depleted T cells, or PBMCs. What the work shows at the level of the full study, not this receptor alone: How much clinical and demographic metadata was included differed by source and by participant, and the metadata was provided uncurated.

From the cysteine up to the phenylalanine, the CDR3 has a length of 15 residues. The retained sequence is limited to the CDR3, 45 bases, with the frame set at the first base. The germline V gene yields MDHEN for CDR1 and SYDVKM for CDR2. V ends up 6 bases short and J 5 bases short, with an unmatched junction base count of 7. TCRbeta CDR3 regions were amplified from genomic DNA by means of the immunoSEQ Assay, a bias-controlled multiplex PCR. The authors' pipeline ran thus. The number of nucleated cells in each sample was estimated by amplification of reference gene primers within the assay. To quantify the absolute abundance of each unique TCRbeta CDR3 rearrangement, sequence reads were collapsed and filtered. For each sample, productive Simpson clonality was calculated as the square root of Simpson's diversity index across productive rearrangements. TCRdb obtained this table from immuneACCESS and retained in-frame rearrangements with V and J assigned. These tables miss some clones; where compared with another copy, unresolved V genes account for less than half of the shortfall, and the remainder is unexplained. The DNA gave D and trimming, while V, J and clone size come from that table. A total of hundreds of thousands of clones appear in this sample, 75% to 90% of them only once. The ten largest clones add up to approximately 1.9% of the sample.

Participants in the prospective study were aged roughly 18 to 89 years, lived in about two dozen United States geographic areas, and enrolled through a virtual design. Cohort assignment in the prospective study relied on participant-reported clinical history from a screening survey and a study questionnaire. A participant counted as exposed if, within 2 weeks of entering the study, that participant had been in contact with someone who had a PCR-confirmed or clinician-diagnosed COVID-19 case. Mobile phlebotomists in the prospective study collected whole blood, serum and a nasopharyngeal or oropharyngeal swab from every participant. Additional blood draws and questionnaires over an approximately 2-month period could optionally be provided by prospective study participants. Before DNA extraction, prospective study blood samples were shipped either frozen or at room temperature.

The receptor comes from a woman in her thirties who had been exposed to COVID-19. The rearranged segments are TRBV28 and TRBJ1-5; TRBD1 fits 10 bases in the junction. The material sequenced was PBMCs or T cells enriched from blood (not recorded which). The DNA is TGTGCCAGCAGCACCGGACAGGGGGTACATCAGCCCCAGCATTTT. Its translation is CASSTGQGVHQPQHF.